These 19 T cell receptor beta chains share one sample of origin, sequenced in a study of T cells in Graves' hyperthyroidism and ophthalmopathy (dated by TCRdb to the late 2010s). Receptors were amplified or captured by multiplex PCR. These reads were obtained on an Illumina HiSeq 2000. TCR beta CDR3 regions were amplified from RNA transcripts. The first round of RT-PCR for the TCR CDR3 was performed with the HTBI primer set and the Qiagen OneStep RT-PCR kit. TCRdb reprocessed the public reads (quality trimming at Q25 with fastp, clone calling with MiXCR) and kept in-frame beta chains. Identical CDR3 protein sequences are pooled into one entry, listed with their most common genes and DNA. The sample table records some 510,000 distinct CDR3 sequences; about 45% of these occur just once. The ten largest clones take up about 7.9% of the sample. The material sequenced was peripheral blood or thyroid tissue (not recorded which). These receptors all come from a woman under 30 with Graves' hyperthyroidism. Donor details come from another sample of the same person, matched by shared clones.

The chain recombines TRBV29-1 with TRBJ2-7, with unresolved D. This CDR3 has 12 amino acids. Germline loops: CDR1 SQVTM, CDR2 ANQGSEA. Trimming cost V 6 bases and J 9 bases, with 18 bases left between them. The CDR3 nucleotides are TGCAGCGTAGCACTCCCCAAAGGCCGGCAGTACTTC. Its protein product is CSVALPKGRQYF.

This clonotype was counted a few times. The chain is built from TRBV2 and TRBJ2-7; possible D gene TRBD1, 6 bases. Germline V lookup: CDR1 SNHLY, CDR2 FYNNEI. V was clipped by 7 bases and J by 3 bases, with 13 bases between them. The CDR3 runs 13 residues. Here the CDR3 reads CASKTLQGYEQYF. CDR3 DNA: TGTGCCAGCAAAACATTACAGGGCTACGAGCAGTACTTC.

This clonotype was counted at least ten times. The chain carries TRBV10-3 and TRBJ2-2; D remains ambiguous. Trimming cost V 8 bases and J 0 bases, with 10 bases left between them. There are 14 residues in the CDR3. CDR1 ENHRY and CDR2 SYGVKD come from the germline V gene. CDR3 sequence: CAISRHTNTGELFF. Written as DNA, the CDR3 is TGTGCCATCTCTCGACACACGAACACCGGGGAGCTGTTTTTT.

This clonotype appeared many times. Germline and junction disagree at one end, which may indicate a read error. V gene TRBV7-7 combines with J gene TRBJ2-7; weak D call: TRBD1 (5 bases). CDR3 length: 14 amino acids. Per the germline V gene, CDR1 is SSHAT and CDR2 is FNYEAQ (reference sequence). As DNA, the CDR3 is TGTGCTAGCAGCGAAGGGTTGGTAGGGGACGAGCAGTACTTC. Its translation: CASSEGLVGDEQYF. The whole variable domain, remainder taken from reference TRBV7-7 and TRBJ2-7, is GAGVSQSPRYKVTKRGQDVTLRCDPISSHATLYWYQQALGQGPEFLTYFNYEAQPDKSGLPSDRFSAERPEGSISTLTIQRTEQRDSAMYRCASSEGLVGDEQYFGPGTRLTVT.

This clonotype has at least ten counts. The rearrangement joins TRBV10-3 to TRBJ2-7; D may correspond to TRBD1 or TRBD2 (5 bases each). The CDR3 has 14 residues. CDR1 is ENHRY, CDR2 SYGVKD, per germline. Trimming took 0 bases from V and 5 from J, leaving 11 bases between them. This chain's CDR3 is CAISESSGTNEQYF. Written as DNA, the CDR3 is TGTGCCATCAGTGAGTCGTCAGGGACCAACGAGCAGTACTTC.

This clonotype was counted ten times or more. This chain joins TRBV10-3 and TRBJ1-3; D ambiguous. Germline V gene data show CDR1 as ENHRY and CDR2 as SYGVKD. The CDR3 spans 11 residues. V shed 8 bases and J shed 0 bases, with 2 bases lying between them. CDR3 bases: TGTGCCATCTTCTCTGGAAACACCATATATTTT. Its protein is CAIFSGNTIYF.

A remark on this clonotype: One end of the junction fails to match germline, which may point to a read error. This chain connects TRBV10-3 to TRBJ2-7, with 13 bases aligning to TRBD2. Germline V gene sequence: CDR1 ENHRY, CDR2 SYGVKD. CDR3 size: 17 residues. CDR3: CAISESRTSGSSHEQYF. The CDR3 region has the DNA TGTGCCATCAGTGAGTCTAGGACTAGCGGGAGCTCCCACGAGCAGTACTTC.

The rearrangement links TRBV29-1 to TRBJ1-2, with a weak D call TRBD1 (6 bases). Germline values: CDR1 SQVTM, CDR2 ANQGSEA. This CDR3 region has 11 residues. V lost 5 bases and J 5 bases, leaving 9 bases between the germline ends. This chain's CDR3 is CSVQGTYGYTF. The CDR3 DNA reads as TGCAGCGTTCAGGGGACGTATGGCTACACCTTC.

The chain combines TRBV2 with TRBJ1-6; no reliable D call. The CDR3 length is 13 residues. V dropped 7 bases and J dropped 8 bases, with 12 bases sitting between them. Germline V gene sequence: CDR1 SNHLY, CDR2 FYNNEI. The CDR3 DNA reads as TGTGCCAGCATCGCACGGGAAGATTCACCCCTCCACTTT. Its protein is CASIAREDSPLHF.

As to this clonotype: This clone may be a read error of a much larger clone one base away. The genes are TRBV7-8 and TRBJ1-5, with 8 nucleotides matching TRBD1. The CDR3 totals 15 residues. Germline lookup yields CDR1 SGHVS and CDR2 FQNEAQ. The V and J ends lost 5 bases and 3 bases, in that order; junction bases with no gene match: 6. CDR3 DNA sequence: TGTGCCAGCAGCGCGACAGGGGCGTACAATCAGCCCCAGCATTTT. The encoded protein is CASSATGAYNQPQHF.

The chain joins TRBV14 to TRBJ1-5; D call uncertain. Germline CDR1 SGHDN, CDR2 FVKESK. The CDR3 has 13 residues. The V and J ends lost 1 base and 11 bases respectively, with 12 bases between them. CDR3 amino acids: CASSQAPEWAQHF. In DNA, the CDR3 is TGTGCCAGCAGCCAAGCACCAGAATGGGCCCAGCATTTT. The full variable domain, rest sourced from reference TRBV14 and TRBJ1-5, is EAGVTQFPSHSVIEKGQTVTLRCDPISGHDNLYWYRRVMGKEIKFLLHFVKESKQDESGMPNNRFLAERTGGTYSTLKVQPAELEDSGVYFCASSQAPEWAQHFGDGTRLSIL.

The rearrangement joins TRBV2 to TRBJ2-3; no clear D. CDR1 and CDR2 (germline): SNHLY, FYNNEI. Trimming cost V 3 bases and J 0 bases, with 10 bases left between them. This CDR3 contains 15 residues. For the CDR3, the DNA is TGTGCCAGCAGTGAGAGGCAGCCGAGCACAGATACGCAGTATTTT. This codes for CASSERQPSTDTQYF.

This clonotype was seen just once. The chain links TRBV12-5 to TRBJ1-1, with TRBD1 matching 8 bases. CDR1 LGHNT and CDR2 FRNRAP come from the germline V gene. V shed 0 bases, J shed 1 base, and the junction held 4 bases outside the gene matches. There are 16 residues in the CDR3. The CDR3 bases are TGTGCTAGTGGTTTGGTTATGGACAGGGCGAACACTGAAGCTTTCTTT. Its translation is CASGLVMDRANTEAFF.

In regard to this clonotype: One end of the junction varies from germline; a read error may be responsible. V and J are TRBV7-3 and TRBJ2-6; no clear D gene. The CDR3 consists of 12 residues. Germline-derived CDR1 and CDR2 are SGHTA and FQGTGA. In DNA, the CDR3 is TGTGCCAGCACCCTCCGGGCCAACGTCCTAACTTTC. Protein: CASTLRANVLTF.

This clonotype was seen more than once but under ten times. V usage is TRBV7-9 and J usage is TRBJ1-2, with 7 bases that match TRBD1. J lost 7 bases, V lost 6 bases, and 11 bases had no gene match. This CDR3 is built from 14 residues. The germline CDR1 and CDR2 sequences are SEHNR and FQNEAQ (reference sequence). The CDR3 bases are TGTGCCAGCAGTGATTTGAGGGGGCGGGCTGGCTACACCTTC. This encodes CASSDLRGRAGYTF. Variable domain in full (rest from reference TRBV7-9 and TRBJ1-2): DTGVSQNPRHKITKRGQNVTFRCDPISEHNRLYWYRQTLGQGPEFLTYFQNEAQLEKSRLLSDRFSAERPKGSFSTLEIQRTEQGDSAMYLCASSDLRGRAGYTFGSGTRLTVV.

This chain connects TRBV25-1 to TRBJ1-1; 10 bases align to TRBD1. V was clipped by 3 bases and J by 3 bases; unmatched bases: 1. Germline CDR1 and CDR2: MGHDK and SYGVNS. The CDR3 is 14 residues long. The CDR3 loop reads CASSEGTGDTEAFF. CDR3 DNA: TGTGCCAGCAGTGAGGGGACAGGGGACACTGAAGCTTTCTTT.

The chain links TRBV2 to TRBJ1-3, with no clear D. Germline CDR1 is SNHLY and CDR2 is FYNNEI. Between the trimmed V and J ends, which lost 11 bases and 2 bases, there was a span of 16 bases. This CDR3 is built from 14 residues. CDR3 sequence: CARGPRDTGNTIYF. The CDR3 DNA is TGTGCCCGCGGACCCCGGGATACTGGAAACACCATATATTTT.

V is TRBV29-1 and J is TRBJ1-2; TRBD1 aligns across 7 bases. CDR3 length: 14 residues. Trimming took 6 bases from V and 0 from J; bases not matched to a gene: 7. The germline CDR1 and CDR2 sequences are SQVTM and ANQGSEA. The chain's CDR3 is CSVPTGPTNYGYTF. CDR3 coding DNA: TGCAGCGTGCCGACAGGGCCCACTAACTATGGCTACACCTTC.

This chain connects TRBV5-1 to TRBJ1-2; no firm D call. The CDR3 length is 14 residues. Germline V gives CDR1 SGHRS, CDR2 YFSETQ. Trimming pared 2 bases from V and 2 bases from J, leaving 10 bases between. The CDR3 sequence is CASSFSGRNYGYTF. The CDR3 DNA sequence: TGCGCCAGCAGCTTCTCAGGCAGAAACTATGGCTACACCTTC.